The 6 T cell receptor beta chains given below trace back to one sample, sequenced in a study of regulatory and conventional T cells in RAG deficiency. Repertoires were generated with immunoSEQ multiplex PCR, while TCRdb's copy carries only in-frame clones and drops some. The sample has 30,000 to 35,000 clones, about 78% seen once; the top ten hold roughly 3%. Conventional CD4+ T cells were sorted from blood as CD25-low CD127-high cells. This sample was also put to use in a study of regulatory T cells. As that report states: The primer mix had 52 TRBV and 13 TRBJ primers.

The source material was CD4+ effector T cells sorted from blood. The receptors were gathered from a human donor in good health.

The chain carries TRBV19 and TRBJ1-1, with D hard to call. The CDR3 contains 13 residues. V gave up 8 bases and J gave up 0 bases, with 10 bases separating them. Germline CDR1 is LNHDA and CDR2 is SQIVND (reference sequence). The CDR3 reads CASSNRVNTEAFF. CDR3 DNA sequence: TGTGCCAGTTCAAATCGGGTGAACACTGAAGCTTTCTTT.

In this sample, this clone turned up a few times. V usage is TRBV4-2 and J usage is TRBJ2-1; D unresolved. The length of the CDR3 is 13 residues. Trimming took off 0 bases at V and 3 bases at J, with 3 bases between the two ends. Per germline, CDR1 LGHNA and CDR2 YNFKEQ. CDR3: CASSQEFYNEQFF. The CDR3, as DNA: TGTGCCAGCAGCCAAGAGTTCTACAATGAGCAGTTCTTC.

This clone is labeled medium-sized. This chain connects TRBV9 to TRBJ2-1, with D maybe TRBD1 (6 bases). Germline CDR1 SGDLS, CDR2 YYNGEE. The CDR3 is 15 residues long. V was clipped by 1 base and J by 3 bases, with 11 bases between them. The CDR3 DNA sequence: TGTGCCAGCAGCGTATCAGGGGCCCTCTACAATGAGCAGTTCTTC. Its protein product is CASSVSGALYNEQFF.

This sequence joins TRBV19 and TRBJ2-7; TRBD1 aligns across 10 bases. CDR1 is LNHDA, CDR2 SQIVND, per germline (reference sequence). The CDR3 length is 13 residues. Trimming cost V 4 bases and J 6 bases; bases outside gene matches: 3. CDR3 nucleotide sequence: TGTGCCAGTAGTAACCGGGACAGGGGCGAGCAGTACTTC. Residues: CASSNRDRGEQYF.

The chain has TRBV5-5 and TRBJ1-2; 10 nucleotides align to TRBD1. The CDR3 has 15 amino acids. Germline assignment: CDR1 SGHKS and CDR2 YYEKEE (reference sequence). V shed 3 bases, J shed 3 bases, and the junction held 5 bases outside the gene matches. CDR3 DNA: TGTGCCAGCAGCTCTAGACAGGGGGCGGACTATGGCTACACCTTC. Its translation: CASSSRQGADYGYTF.

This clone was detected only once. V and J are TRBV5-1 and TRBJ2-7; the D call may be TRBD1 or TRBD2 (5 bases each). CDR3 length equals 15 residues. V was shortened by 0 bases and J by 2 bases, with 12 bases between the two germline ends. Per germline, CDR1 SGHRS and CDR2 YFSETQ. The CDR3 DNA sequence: TGCGCCAGCAGCTTGGAGGACGGGACCCCCTACGAGCAGTACTTC. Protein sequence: CASSLEDGTPYEQYF.